This T cell receptor (beta chain) is from a study of blood T cell repertoires in COVID-19. Germline V lookup: CDR1 SGHDN, CDR2 FVKESK. The CDR3 extends over 16 amino acids. V lost 2 bases and J lost 2; bases outside the gene matches: 6. Sequenced by immunoSEQ multiplex PCR; TCRdb stores in-frame clones only, minus some. The repertoire includes approximately 120,000 clones, roughly four fifths of them detected once, and approximately 6% sits in the top ten. Followed longitudinally, the Seattle patients had been enrolled during active infection. Sequencing was done on a sample of peripheral blood. The sequence came from a man older than 75 with COVID-19, enrolled during active disease. The chain recombines TRBV14 with TRBJ1-1; 9 nucleotides match TRBD1. The CDR3 coding sequence is TGTGCCAGCAGCCAAACCGGACAGGGGTTTAACACTGAAGCTTTCTTT. This sequence encodes CASSQTGQGFNTEAFF.